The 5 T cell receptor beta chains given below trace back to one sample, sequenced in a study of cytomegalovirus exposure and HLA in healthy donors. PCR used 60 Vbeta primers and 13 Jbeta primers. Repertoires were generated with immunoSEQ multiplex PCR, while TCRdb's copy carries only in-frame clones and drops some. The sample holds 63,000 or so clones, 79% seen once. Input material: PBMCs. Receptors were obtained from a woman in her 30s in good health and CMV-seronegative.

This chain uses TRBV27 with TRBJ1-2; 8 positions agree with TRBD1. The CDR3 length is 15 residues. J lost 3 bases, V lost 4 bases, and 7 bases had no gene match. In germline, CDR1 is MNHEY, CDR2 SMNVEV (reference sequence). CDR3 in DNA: TGTGCCAGCAGTTCCACGACAGGGGAACACTATGGCTACACCTTC. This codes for CASSSTTGEHYGYTF.

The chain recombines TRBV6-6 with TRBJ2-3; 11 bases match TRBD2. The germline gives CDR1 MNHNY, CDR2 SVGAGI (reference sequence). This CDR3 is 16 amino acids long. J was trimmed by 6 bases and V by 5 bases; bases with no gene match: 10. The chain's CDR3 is CASSARPGLADDTQYF. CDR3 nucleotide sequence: TGTGCCAGCAGTGCGAGACCGGGACTAGCGGATGATACGCAGTATTTT.

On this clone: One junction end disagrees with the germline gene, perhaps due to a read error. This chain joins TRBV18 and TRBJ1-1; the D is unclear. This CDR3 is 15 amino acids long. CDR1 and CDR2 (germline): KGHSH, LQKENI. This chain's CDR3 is CVSSPPTQKNTEAFF. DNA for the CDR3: TGTGTCAGCTCACCACCGACACAGAAGAACACTGAAGCTTTCTTT.

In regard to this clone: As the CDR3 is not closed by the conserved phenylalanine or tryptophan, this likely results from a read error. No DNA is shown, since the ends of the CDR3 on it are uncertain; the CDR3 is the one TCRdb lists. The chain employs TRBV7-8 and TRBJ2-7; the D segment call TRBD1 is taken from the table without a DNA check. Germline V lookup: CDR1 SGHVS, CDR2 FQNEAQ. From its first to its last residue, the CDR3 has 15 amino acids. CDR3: CASSLTDRGHGEHYL.

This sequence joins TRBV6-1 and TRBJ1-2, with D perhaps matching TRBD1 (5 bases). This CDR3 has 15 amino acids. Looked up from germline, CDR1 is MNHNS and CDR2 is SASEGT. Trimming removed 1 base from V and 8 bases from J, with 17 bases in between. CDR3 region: CASSEGGVGGEGYTF. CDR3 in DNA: TGTGCCAGCAGTGAAGGGGGAGTTGGAGGGGAGGGCTACACCTTC.